This is a list of T cell receptor beta chains from one sample in a study of CD8 T cells in Susac syndrome. Via MiXCR, TCRdb re-called the immunoSEQ multiplex PCR reads, giving one row per CDR3 protein. Among 150,000 to 200,000 distinct CDR3 sequences listed, 90% to 95% were seen once. The material sequenced was CD4+ T cells from PBMCs. These receptors all come from a human donor in good health. Both conserved end residues are part of each CDR3. Each record gives: J gene, D gene, V gene, clone size, CDR3 DNA, CDR3 protein. D genes are given only for firm matches. The size field is filled for only some rows; it gives once, few, many or a size class.

TRBJ2-3	NA	TRBV6-4	NA	TGTGCCAGCAGTGTACAACCAACAGATACGCAGTATTTT	CASSVQPTDTQYF
TRBJ1-5	NA	TRBV19	NA	TGTGCCAGTAGTATACGGGGCAGTCAGCCCCAGCATTTT	CASSIRGSQPQHF
TRBJ1-2	NA	TRBV20-1	NA	TGCAGTGTCCCAGGGGAGGGAGGCTACACCTTC	CSVPGEGGYTF
TRBJ2-7	NA	TRBV7-7	NA	TGTGCCAGCAGCTTAAGTCTCGAGTACGAGCAGTACTTC	CASSLSLEYEQYF
TRBJ2-1	TRBD2	TRBV7-3	NA	TGTGCCAGCAGCTTAAACCCGACTAGCGGGGGGGCCAAGGAGCAGTTCTTC	CASSLNPTSGGAKEQFF
TRBJ2-7	NA	TRBV5-1	NA	TGCGCCAGCAGCTTGGGAAGGGTGGGTGGCGAGCAGTACTTC	CASSLGRVGGEQYF
TRBJ1-2	NA	TRBV2	NA	TGTGCCAGCAGTGAACAGAGTAACTATGGCTACACCTTC	CASSEQSNYGYTF
TRBJ1-4	TRBD1	TRBV4-1	NA	TGCGCCAGCAGCCGAGACAGGGCGGTAGAAAAACTGTTTTTT	CASSRDRAVEKLFF
TRBJ2-5	TRBD1	TRBV7-2	NA	TGTGCCAGCAGCTCGAGGGGGCCCCAGTACTTC	CASSSRGPQYF
TRBJ2-3	NA	TRBV10-3	NA	TGTGCCATCAGTGAGTCTTCTCTACGGCGAAGAATAGATACGCAGTATTTT	CAISESSLRRRIDTQYF
TRBJ2-1	TRBD2	TRBV5-1	NA	TGCGCCAGCAGCCCCTCCTCGGGAGCGGGGGGATACAATGAGCAGTTCTTC	CASSPSSGAGGYNEQFF
TRBJ2-6	NA	TRBV11-2	NA	TGTGCCAGCAGCCAATCCGGGACTGGGGCCAACGTCCTGACTTTC	CASSQSGTGANVLTF
TRBJ1-1	NA	TRBV29-1	once	TGCAGCGTTATGCTCATGAACACTGAAGCTTTCTTT	CSVMLMNTEAFF
TRBJ2-5	NA	TRBV12-3/TRBV12-4	NA	TGTGCCAGCAGTATTAGACAGGAGGGGGAGACCCAGTACTTC	CASSIRQEGETQYF
TRBJ2-1	TRBD2	TRBV20-1	NA	TGCAGTGCTAGCGGGGGGGCCGGGAACAATGAGCAGTTCTTC	CSASGGAGNNEQFF
TRBJ2-7	TRBD1	TRBV29-1	NA	TGCAGCGTTGAAGGCCAGGGGGTGGGCGAGCAGTACTTC	CSVEGQGVGEQYF
TRBJ2-5	NA	TRBV9	once	TGTGCCAGCAGCGCCACAGGGGGGGGAGAGACCCAGTACTTC	CASSATGGGETQYF
TRBJ2-7	TRBD1	TRBV6-5	NA	TGTGCCAGCAGAGCCGGGACAGGGGGTTACGAGCAGTACTTC	CASRAGTGGYEQYF
TRBJ2-5	NA	TRBV5-1	NA	TGCGCCAGCAACCCCGACCAAGAGACCCAGTACTTC	CASNPDQETQYF
TRBJ1-5	NA	TRBV6-1	NA	TGTGCCAGCAGTGTTCAGGGGACGGGCCAGCCCCAGCATTTT	CASSVQGTGQPQHF
TRBJ2-7	NA	TRBV7-9	NA	TGTGCCAGCAGCTTAGACATATCCTACGAGCAGTACTTC	CASSLDISYEQYF
TRBJ1-2	NA	TRBV12-2	NA	TGTGCAAGTCGCTTATCCCAGACCCCCTATGGCTACACCTTC	CASRLSQTPYGYTF
TRBJ2-2	NA	TRBV18	NA	TGTGCCAGCTCACGGGACGGGGCCTCCGGGGAGCTGTTTTTT	CASSRDGASGELFF
TRBJ2-7	NA	TRBV6-5	NA	TGTGCCAGCAGTTCACTAGTAACGGGGTCCTACGAGCAGTACTTC	CASSSLVTGSYEQYF
TRBJ1-1	NA	TRBV30	few	TGTGCCTGGAAGGTCGGGGACACTGAAGCTTTCTTT	CAWKVGDTEAFF
TRBJ2-7	NA	TRBV5-4	NA	TGTGCCAGCAGACTCGACATGGCGGCCTACGAGCAGTACTTC	CASRLDMAAYEQYF
TRBJ1-6	NA	TRBV28	NA	TGTGCCACCACGGTTTTAGGTTCACCCCTCCACTTT	CATTVLGSPLHF